One T cell receptor (beta chain) is described in this entry. Its target is unknown. The record originates from a study of molecular identifiers for immune sequencing clone quantification. V gave up 6 bases and J gave up 3 bases, with 21 bases separating them. Germline V gene sequence: CDR1 MNHEY, CDR2 SVGEGT. This CDR3 has 16 amino acids. Broader study findings: Should identical TCR molecules share a barcode, the sizes of highly expanded clones could be underestimated.

One entry per CDR3 protein, called by TCRdb with MiXCR from the PCR reads. Among under 600,000 distinct CDR3 sequences listed, about a fifth were seen once. This chain uses TRBV6-2 or TRBV6-3 with TRBJ2-7; D possibly corresponds to TRBD2 (5 bases). Material for sequencing was naive CD8+ T cells from blood, with Jurkat cell RNA spiked in. Sample subset: FACS-sorted CD8+CD4-CCR7+CD45RA+ naive T cells. The origin of this receptor is a human donor in good health. Some libraries in this study had Jurkat cell RNA spiked in. The CDR3 here is CASSEPHSGLVYEQYF. The CDR3 nucleotides are TGTGCCAGCAGCGAACCGCATTCAGGACTCGTCTACGAGCAGTACTTC.